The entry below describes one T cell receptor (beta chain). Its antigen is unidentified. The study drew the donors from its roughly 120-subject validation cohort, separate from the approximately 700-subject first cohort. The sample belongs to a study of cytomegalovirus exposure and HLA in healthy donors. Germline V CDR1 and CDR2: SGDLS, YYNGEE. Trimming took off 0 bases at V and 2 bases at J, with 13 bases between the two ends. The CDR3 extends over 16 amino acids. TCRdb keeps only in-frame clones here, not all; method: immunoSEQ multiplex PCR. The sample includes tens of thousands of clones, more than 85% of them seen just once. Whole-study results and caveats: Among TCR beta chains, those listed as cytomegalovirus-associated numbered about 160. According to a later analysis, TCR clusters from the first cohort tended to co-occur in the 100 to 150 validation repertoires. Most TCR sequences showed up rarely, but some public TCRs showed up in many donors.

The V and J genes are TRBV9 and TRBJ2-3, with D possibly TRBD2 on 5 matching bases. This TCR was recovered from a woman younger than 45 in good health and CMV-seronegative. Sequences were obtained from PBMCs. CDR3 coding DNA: TGTGCCAGCAGCGTAGTAGGCGGACTTCCCACAGATACGCAGTATTTT. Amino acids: CASSVVGGLPTDTQYF.